Below are 24 T cell receptor beta chains sequenced from a single sample in a study of blood T cell repertoires in COVID-19. TCRdb's copy holds only in-frame clones and misses some; the assay was immunoSEQ multiplex PCR. The sample lists 70,000 to 95,000 clones; about 90% were seen once. Sequencing was performed on peripheral blood. Source of these receptors: a man in his forties or fifties with COVID-19, enrolled during active disease.

The chain links TRBV5-1 to TRBJ1-4; TRBD1 matches at 9 bases. Trimming removed 4 bases from V and 5 bases from J; junction bases left unmatched: 6. From germline, CDR1 is SGHRS and CDR2 YFSETQ. This CDR3 contains 15 residues. The CDR3 DNA is TGCGCCAGCAGCCCCGGGACAGGGAGAAATGAAAAACTGTTTTTT. Translation: CASSPGTGRNEKLFF.

This sequence joins TRBV5-4 and TRBJ2-3; 10 bases match TRBD2. From germline, CDR1 is SGHNT and CDR2 YYREEE (reference sequence). With 6 bases clipped from V and 0 bases from J, the junction kept 13 bases outside the gene matches. The CDR3 spans 18 residues. CDR3 nucleotides: TGTGCCAGCAATACCCTCAGCGGGGGGGTACCTAGCACAGATACGCAGTATTTT. This sequence encodes CASNTLSGGVPSTDTQYF.

V and J are TRBV4-3 and TRBJ1-2; 9 bases align to TRBD1. The CDR3 loop spans 16 amino acids. V was clipped by 1 base and J by 1 base; unmatched bases: 4. Per germline, CDR1 LGHNA and CDR2 YSLEER. The DNA for the CDR3 is TGCGCCAGCAGCCAAGCCGGGACAGGGTATAACTATGGCTACACCTTC. This sequence encodes CASSQAGTGYNYGYTF.

V usage is TRBV30 and J usage is TRBJ2-7, with a weak D call TRBD2 (7 bases). V lost 4 bases and J 0 bases, leaving 25 bases between the germline ends. This CDR3 is built from 18 residues. Looked up from germline, CDR1 is GTSNPN and CDR2 is SVGIG (reference sequence). The CDR3 DNA reads as TGTGCCTGGAAGGGGGGGTTTAGCTTCAGAAAAAGCTCCTACGAGCAGTACTTC. It encodes CAWKGGFSFRKSSYEQYF.

This chain links TRBV5-1 with TRBJ2-2; TRBD2 agrees at 7 bases. The CDR3 length is 16 residues. Germline V gene lookup returns CDR1 SGHRS and CDR2 YFSETQ. J was trimmed by 0 bases and V by 4 bases; bases with no gene match: 6. CDR3 DNA sequence: TGCGCCAGCAGCCCCACGGGGGGAGCGAACACCGGGGAGCTGTTTTTT. Encoded protein: CASSPTGGANTGELFF.

The chain joins TRBV27 to TRBJ2-7, with a tentative D call TRBD2 (5 bases). In germline, CDR1 is MNHEY, CDR2 SMNVEV (reference sequence). CDR3 size: 15 residues. Trimming shortened V by 4 bases and J by 0 bases, and 13 bases separated the two germline ends. The CDR3 spells CASSYDGLSSYEQYF. Written as DNA, the CDR3 is TGTGCCAGCAGTTACGACGGACTGAGCTCCTACGAGCAGTACTTC.

This chain links TRBV15 with TRBJ1-6; D gene ambiguous. Germline CDR1 and CDR2: LNHNV and YYDKDF (reference sequence). V gave up 8 bases and J gave up 4 bases, with 12 bases separating them. The CDR3 loop spans 14 amino acids. Here the CDR3 reads CATAYRIYNSPLHF. DNA of the CDR3: TGTGCCACCGCGTACAGAATTTATAATTCACCCCTCCACTTT.

This sequence joins TRBV7-2 and TRBJ2-3, with 11 bases identical to TRBD2. V was pared by 2 bases and J by 6 bases, with 7 bases of the junction left unmatched. The CDR3 is 16 amino acids. Germline V gene lookup returns CDR1 SGHTA and CDR2 FQGNSA. For the CDR3, the DNA is TGTGCCAGCAGCTTATGGAGTAGCGGGGGGGCGGATACGCAGTATTTT. Translating gives CASSLWSSGGADTQYF.

V and J are TRBV6-5 and TRBJ2-7; 15 bases map to TRBD2. Germline CDR1 is MNHEY and CDR2 is SVGAGI. This CDR3 is 14 amino acids long. V lost 6 bases, J lost 7 bases, and 4 bases stayed unmatched. CDR3 loop: CASSGTSGGWEQYF. The DNA for the CDR3 is TGTGCCAGCAGCGGGACTAGCGGGGGGTGGGAGCAGTACTTC.

This chain links TRBV7-8 with TRBJ1-1; 7 bases match TRBD1. The CDR3 is 15 residues long. Germline V gene sequence: CDR1 SGHVS, CDR2 FQNEAQ. The V and J ends lost 4 bases and 4 bases, in that order; junction bases with no gene match: 9. The CDR3: CASSSTKGAGTEAFF. CDR3 sequence (DNA): TGTGCCAGCAGCTCAACCAAGGGGGCAGGCACTGAAGCTTTCTTT.

The CDR3 sequence is CASSHHGGGAKGTEAFF. In DNA form, the CDR3 reads TGTGCCAGCAGCCACCACGGGGGGGGCGCGAAGGGAACTGAAGCTTTCTTT. The J gene is TRBJ1-1, the V gene TRBV4-2; maybe TRBD1 (6 bases). The CDR3 extends over 17 amino acids. Germline V gene lookup returns CDR1 LGHNA and CDR2 YNFKEQ. Trimming took 3 bases from V and 5 from J, leaving 22 bases between them.

This clone was counted between two and nine times. The chain combines TRBV18 with TRBJ2-1; D is undetermined. V gave up 5 bases and J gave up 7 bases, with 9 bases separating them. This CDR3 spans 12 amino acids. The germline CDR1 and CDR2 sequences are KGHSH and LQKENI. CDR3 sequence (DNA): TGTGCCAGCTCATCTCTAGGTAATGAGCAGTTCTTC. This gives the protein CASSSLGNEQFF. Combining the CDR3 with reference TRBV18 and TRBJ2-1 gives the whole variable domain NAGVMQNPRHLVRRRGQEARLRCSPMKGHSHVYWYRQLPEEGLKFMVYLQKENIIDESGMPKERFSAEFPKEGPSILRIQQVVRGDSAAYFCASSSLGNEQFFGPGTRLTVL.

The V and J genes are TRBV18 and TRBJ1-1, with 8 bases fitting TRBD1. The junction had 5 bases not matched to a gene; V was cut back by 3 bases and J by 5 bases. The CDR3 length is 14 residues. CDR1 KGHSH and CDR2 LQKENI come from the germline V gene. CDR3 bases: TGTGCCAGCTCACCGGGACAGGTTGGTACTGAAGCTTTCTTT. Its translation: CASSPGQVGTEAFF.

V gene TRBV10-3 combines with J gene TRBJ2-1; 12 bases are shared with TRBD2. Germline V gene lookup returns CDR1 ENHRY and CDR2 SYGVKD. This CDR3 has 14 amino acids. J was trimmed by 8 bases and V by 6 bases; bases with no gene match: 5. The CDR3 reads CAIRTSGGWDEQFF. CDR3 DNA: TGTGCCATCAGGACTAGCGGGGGTTGGGATGAGCAGTTCTTC.

The rearrangement uses TRBV2 and TRBJ1-1; 9 nucleotides line up with TRBD1. The CDR3 totals 16 residues. V lost 5 bases, J lost 2 bases, and 9 bases stayed unmatched. Germline V gene lookup returns CDR1 SNHLY and CDR2 FYNNEI. CDR3 in amino acids: CASSPRTGVYNTEAFF. The CDR3 region has the DNA TGTGCCAGCAGTCCTAGGACAGGGGTCTATAACACTGAAGCTTTCTTT.

CDR3 DNA: TGTGCCAGCAGTGAAGGGACATCTAAAGAGACCCAGTACTTC. This sequence encodes CASSEGTSKETQYF. The chain carries TRBV6-1 and TRBJ2-5, with a possible D match to TRBD1 (5 bases). The CDR3 sequence is 14 residues long. Trimming took 1 base from V and 3 from J, leaving 9 bases between them. Germline CDR1 MNHNS, CDR2 SASEGT.

This chain links TRBV10-3 with TRBJ2-2; 8 positions agree with TRBD2. J lost 4 bases, V lost 7 bases, and 5 bases had no gene match. Germline V lookup: CDR1 ENHRY, CDR2 SYGVKD. This CDR3 is 14 amino acids long. In DNA form, the CDR3 reads TGTGCCATCACTGGACTAGCTAGCACCGGGGAGCTGTTTTTT. Translated, it gives CAITGLASTGELFF.

The chain uses TRBV6-5 and TRBJ1-2; the match to TRBD1 covers 7 bases. CDR1 MNHEY and CDR2 SVGAGI come from the germline V gene. V lost 6 bases and J lost 4; bases outside the gene matches: 11. This CDR3 is built from 15 residues. The CDR3 region is CASSPRDRSFYGYTF. In DNA, the CDR3 is TGTGCCAGCAGCCCCCGGGACAGAAGTTTCTATGGCTACACCTTC.

The chain has TRBV28 and TRBJ1-1; TRBD1 agrees at 7 bases. V trimming: 7 bases; J trimming: 4 bases; junction bases outside the gene matches: 9. This CDR3 comprises 14 residues. Germline-derived CDR1 and CDR2 are MDHEN and SYDVKM. DNA for the CDR3: TGTGCCAGCAACCGAGGGGGCGCCGGCACTGAAGCTTTCTTT. Amino acids: CASNRGGAGTEAFF. Full variable domain (missing parts from reference TRBV28 and TRBJ1-1): DVKVTQSSRYLVKRTGEKVFLECVQDMDHENMFWYRQDPGLGLRLIYFSYDVKMKEKGDIPEGYSVSREKKERFSLILESASTNQTSMYLCASNRGGAGTEAFFGQGTRLTVV.

V usage is TRBV15 and J usage is TRBJ2-1; D is unclear. The V end was cut by 5 bases, the J end by 4 bases, with 6 bases between. Looked up from germline, CDR1 is LNHNV and CDR2 is YYDKDF (reference sequence). The CDR3 sequence is 12 residues long. CDR3 in DNA: TGTGCCACCAGCCTCGGTTACAATGAGCAGTTCTTC. This translates into CATSLGYNEQFF.

This clone was picked up one time. The rearrangement links TRBV7-6 to TRBJ2-2; the match to TRBD2 covers 7 bases. V lost 6 bases, J lost 7 bases, and 14 bases stayed unmatched. The CDR3 spans 16 residues. The germline gives CDR1 SGHVS, CDR2 FNYEAQ. DNA of the CDR3: TGTGCCAGCAGAACCCCCCGGGGAGGGAAAGTCGGGGAGCTGTTTTTT. Amino acid sequence: CASRTPRGGKVGELFF.

This clone was observed once. The chain uses TRBV19 and TRBJ1-5; possible D gene TRBD1, 5 bases. Trimming left V 5 bases short and J 8 bases short, with 19 bases between. CDR3 length: 15 amino acids. Germline V gene sequence: CDR1 LNHDA, CDR2 SQIVND (reference sequence). CDR3: CASSLLGGGFEPQHF. The CDR3 bases are TGTGCCAGTAGTCTCCTGGGGGGGGGATTTGAGCCCCAGCATTTT.

This chain connects TRBV5-1 to TRBJ1-4; possibly TRBD1 for D (5 bases). This CDR3 is 16 amino acids long. CDR1 is SGHRS and CDR2 is YFSETQ in the germline V gene. Trimming pared 2 bases from V and 2 bases from J, leaving 13 bases between. In nucleotides, the CDR3 is TGCGCCAGCAGCTTACAGGCGATTGGGACTAATGAAAAACTGTTTTTT. Translating gives CASSLQAIGTNEKLFF.

This clone was observed a handful of times. The chain uses TRBV18 and TRBJ1-2, with D perhaps matching TRBD1 (5 bases). This CDR3 comprises 13 residues. Per the germline V gene, CDR1 is KGHSH and CDR2 is LQKENI. Trimming shortened V by 2 bases and J by 4 bases, and 8 bases separated the two germline ends. CDR3 amino acids: CASSPDSAYGYTF. The CDR3 nucleotides read TGTGCCAGCTCACCAGACAGCGCCTATGGCTACACCTTC.